This TCR beta chain appears in the sequencing data of a study of blood T cell repertoires in COVID-19. Study information: T cells, B-cell-depleted T cells, or PBMCs provided the cDNA or gDNA that served as material.

In the original workflow: Quantification of nucleated cells was approximated via reference gene primer amplification. TCRdb's copy holds only in-frame clones and misses some; the assay was immunoSEQ multiplex PCR. V and J calls and clone size are as listed in that table; D and trimming were resolved from the DNA. This table has 250,000 to 350,000 clones, 87% appearing once. This CDR3 has 11 amino acids. Trimming took 2 bases from V and 11 from J, leaving 10 bases between them. In germline, CDR1 is MNHEY, CDR2 SVGEGT. This clone was seen a few times. Input material: peripheral blood. The chain combines TRBV6-2 or TRBV6-3 with TRBJ2-7; the D is unclear. The receptor comes from a woman aged 45-65 years who had recovered from COVID-19. The CDR3 here is CASSYGAKKYF. In DNA, the CDR3 is TGTGCCAGCAGTTACGGAGCTAAAAAGTACTTC.